These 20 T cell receptor beta chains were all obtained from the same sample, sequenced in a study of cytomegalovirus exposure and HLA in healthy donors. Use of 60 Vbeta and 13 Jbeta primers characterized the PCR. The data were produced by immunoSEQ multiplex PCR, yet TCRdb's version contains in-frame clones alone and is incomplete. The sample lists about 140,000 clones; roughly three fifths were seen once. Specimen: PBMCs. The receptors stem from a male donor in good health and CMV-seronegative.

The chain joins TRBV19 to TRBJ1-5, with a possible D match to TRBD1 (5 bases). V lost 6 bases and J lost 0, with 15 bases in between. This CDR3 is built from 16 residues. Germline V gene lookup returns CDR1 LNHDA and CDR2 SQIVND (reference sequence). CDR3 sequence (DNA): TGTGCCAGTAGCGAACCAGGGAACCGTAGCAATCAGCCCCAGCATTTT. Protein: CASSEPGNRSNQPQHF.

V gene TRBV29-1 combines with J gene TRBJ1-2; maybe TRBD1 (6 bases). Trimming took off 4 bases at V and 3 bases at J, with 18 bases between the two ends. From germline, CDR1 is SQVTM and CDR2 ANQGSEA. This CDR3 has 15 residues. CDR3 bases: TGCAGCGTTGTCGCGGGGGGGGCAGGGCACTATGGCTACACCTTC. This translates into CSVVAGGAGHYGYTF.

CDR3 protein: CASSPPTSQGIGTQYF. The DNA of the CDR3 is TGTGCCAGCAGCCCACCAACCTCACAGGGGATCGGGACCCAGTACTTC. The chain joins TRBV11-1 to TRBJ2-5, with 7 bases identical to TRBD1. After removal of 5 bases from V and 7 bases from J, the junction contained 16 bases not matched to a gene. This CDR3 has 16 residues. Germline assignment: CDR1 SGHAT and CDR2 FQDESV (reference sequence).

The CDR3 sequence is CASSPVPGQGTGSYNEQFF. For the CDR3, the DNA is TGTGCCAGCTCACCCGTCCCGGGACAGGGGACGGGGTCCTACAATGAGCAGTTCTTC. The chain couples TRBV18 to TRBJ2-1; 10 bases line up with TRBD1. Germline CDR1 is KGHSH and CDR2 is LQKENI. The CDR3 runs 19 residues. Losses at the gene ends were 3 bases for V and 1 base for J; bases not matched to a gene: 12.

The chain has TRBV15 and TRBJ2-1; a possible D gene is TRBD2 (5 bases). Germline CDR1 LNHNV, CDR2 YYDKDF (reference sequence). V was trimmed by 0 bases and J by 9 bases, leaving 15 bases between them. The CDR3 runs 15 residues. The CDR3 loop is CATSRDAEVVGEQFF. DNA of the CDR3: TGTGCCACCAGCAGAGATGCGGAGGTGGTGGGTGAGCAGTTCTTC.

This clone was seen a handful of times. This CDR3 is CASSIWIGTGVEKLFF. In DNA, the CDR3 is TGTGCCAGTAGTATCTGGATTGGGACAGGGGTTGAAAAACTGTTTTTT. The rearrangement joins TRBV19 to TRBJ1-4, with TRBD1 identical over 10 bases. The CDR3 has 16 residues. CDR1 is LNHDA and CDR2 is SQIVND in the germline V gene (reference sequence). With 3 bases clipped from V and 7 bases from J, the junction kept 8 bases outside the gene matches.

This clone came up a few times. The chain combines TRBV10-3 with TRBJ1-1; no clear D. The CDR3 runs to 12 residues. Germline assignment: CDR1 ENHRY and CDR2 SYGVKD. The V and J ends lost 4 bases and 8 bases respectively, with 11 bases between them. CDR3 in amino acids: CAISARPAEAFF. CDR3 nucleotide sequence: TGTGCCATCAGTGCGCGGCCGGCGGAAGCTTTCTTT.

Only a few counts were recorded for this clone. V usage is TRBV7-2 and J usage is TRBJ2-7, with 7 bases lining up with TRBD2. There are 15 residues in the CDR3. The germline CDR1 and CDR2 sequences are SGHTA and FQGNSA. After removal of 1 base from V and 6 bases from J, the junction contained 9 bases not matched to a gene. In DNA, the CDR3 is TGTGCCAGCAGCTTAGTGGGGGGGGTTCCCTCCGAGCAGTACTTC. Its translation: CASSLVGGVPSEQYF.

This clone was detected a few times. This chain connects TRBV9 to TRBJ2-1; D perhaps matches TRBD2 (6 bases). The CDR3 has 16 residues. CDR1 is SGDLS, CDR2 YYNGEE, per germline. V dropped 3 bases and J dropped 0 bases, with 13 bases sitting between them. The CDR3 region has the DNA TGTGCCAGCAGCGCCGTGTCGACTAGCTCCTACAATGAGCAGTTCTTC. Its protein is CASSAVSTSSYNEQFF. The variable domain in full, with the rest retrieved from reference TRBV9 and TRBJ2-1, is DSGVTQTPKHLITATGQRVTLRCSPRSGDLSVYWYQQSLDQGLQFLIQYYNGEERAKGNILERFSAQQFPDLHSELNLSSLELGDSALYFCASSAVSTSSYNEQFFGPGTRLTVL.

Written as DNA, the CDR3 is TGTGCCAGCAGCCCTGGGGACAGAACCTACGAGCAGTACTTC. It translates to CASSPGDRTYEQYF. The chain combines TRBV9 with TRBJ2-7; TRBD1 agrees at 7 bases. The junction had 6 bases not matched to a gene; V was cut back by 4 bases and J by 2 bases. The germline gives CDR1 SGDLS, CDR2 YYNGEE. CDR3 length: 14 amino acids.

The gene calls are TRBV18 and TRBJ1-3, with 7 bases aligning to TRBD1. The germline V gene encodes CDR1 KGHSH and CDR2 LQKENI. Unmatched junction bases numbered 8, after V lost 3 bases and J lost 3 bases. The CDR3 covers 16 residues. The CDR3 nucleotides are TGTGCCAGCTCACCGGTGACAGGGATAGATGGAAACACCATATATTTT. This gives the protein CASSPVTGIDGNTIYF. The variable domain in full, completed from reference TRBV18 and TRBJ1-3, reads NAGVMQNPRHLVRRRGQEARLRCSPMKGHSHVYWYRQLPEEGLKFMVYLQKENIIDESGMPKERFSAEFPKEGPSILRIQQVVRGDSAAYFCASSPVTGIDGNTIYFGEGSWLTVV.

The rearrangement links TRBV4-3 to TRBJ2-2; D possibly corresponds to TRBD2 (5 bases). Germline V gene sequence: CDR1 LGHNA, CDR2 YSLEER. Trimming stripped 0 bases from V and 6 bases from J, with 14 bases between. The CDR3 runs to 16 residues. CDR3 residues: CASSQDWASISGELFF. The DNA for the CDR3 is TGCGCCAGCAGCCAAGATTGGGCTAGCATTTCCGGGGAGCTGTTTTTT.

This chain joins TRBV28 and TRBJ2-7; D is possibly TRBD2 (5 bases). Trimming cost V 5 bases and J 0 bases, with 11 bases left between them. CDR3 length equals 14 residues. Per germline, CDR1 MDHEN and CDR2 SYDVKM. CDR3 in amino acids: CASSVSANSYEQYF. The CDR3 DNA is TGTGCCAGCAGTGTTAGCGCGAACTCCTACGAGCAGTACTTC.

The chain recombines TRBV6-5 with TRBJ2-3, with D maybe TRBD1 (5 bases). The CDR3 runs to 15 residues. V was cut by 8 bases and J by 5 bases, with 20 bases left in between. The germline gives CDR1 MNHEY, CDR2 SVGAGI. CDR3 loop: CASSYGQGREDTQYF. In nucleotides, the CDR3 is TGTGCCAGCTCTTACGGCCAGGGAAGGGAAGATACGCAGTATTTT.

V and J are TRBV21-1 and TRBJ2-7; TRBD2, the table's D call, was not compared with the DNA. TRBV21-1 corresponds to a pseudogene. The CDR3 covers 12 residues. The CDR3 region has the DNA TGTGCCAGCAGCAAAAGGGAGTACGAGCAGTACTTC. This translates into CASSKREYEQYF.

About this clone: The junction differs from germline at one of its ends, possibly a read error. The CDR3 here is CSSSLTSGGVDTQYF. CDR3 sequence (DNA): TGTTCCAGCAGCCTGACTAGCGGGGGCGTAGATACGCAGTATTTT. The chain uses TRBV7-9 and TRBJ2-3; 12 bases map to TRBD2. The CDR3 runs to 15 residues. Germline V lookup: CDR1 SEHNR, CDR2 FQNEAQ (reference sequence).

This clone was picked up a small number of times. The chain combines TRBV30 with TRBJ1-1, with D possibly being TRBD1 (6 bases). The CDR3 consists of 15 residues. V was clipped by 0 bases and J by 5 bases, with 16 bases between them. Germline CDR1 GTSNPN, CDR2 SVGIG (reference sequence). CDR3 residues: CAWSVRVRGGTEAFF. In DNA, the CDR3 is TGTGCCTGGAGTGTAAGAGTCAGGGGAGGGACTGAAGCTTTCTTT.

This sequence joins TRBV11-2 and TRBJ1-1, with TRBD1 matching 8 bases. The germline V gene has CDR1 SGHAT and CDR2 FQNNGV. J lost 2 bases, V lost 5 bases, and 4 bases had no gene match. The CDR3 sequence is 14 residues long. CDR3 nucleotides: TGTGCCAGCAGCCCGGGACAGGAAAACACTGAAGCTTTCTTT. This encodes CASSPGQENTEAFF.

V is TRBV7-8 and J is TRBJ2-1, with a weak D call TRBD1 (5 bases). CDR1 and CDR2 (germline): SGHVS, FQNEAQ. This CDR3 spans 12 amino acids. V was clipped by 4 bases and J by 7 bases, with 8 bases between them. The CDR3 loop is CASSSGWNEQFF. Written as DNA, the CDR3 is TGTGCCAGCAGCTCAGGGTGGAATGAGCAGTTCTTC.

V usage is TRBV2 and J usage is TRBJ2-1, with D possibly being TRBD1 (5 bases). Trimming removed 2 bases at V and 6 bases at J, with 14 bases between. Germline assignment: CDR1 SNHLY and CDR2 FYNNEI. The CDR3 runs to 15 residues. This CDR3 reads CASSEIAGPPNEQFF. CDR3 sequence (DNA): TGTGCCAGCAGTGAAATCGCAGGGCCCCCCAATGAGCAGTTCTTC.